This is a list of T cell receptor beta chains from one sample in a study of shared clonotypes between healthy human individuals. The assay was immunoSEQ multiplex PCR, and TCRdb's table has in-frame clones only and misses some. Of millions of clones in the sample, 95% were seen once. Sequenced: naive CD4+ T cells sorted from blood. The receptors stem from a man younger than 35 in good health. CDR3s include the opening cysteine and the closing phenylalanine or tryptophan. The D gene is left open where the match is weak. Only part of the rows carry a size: once, few, many, or a class if the clone is expanded.

length,V,J,D,size,DNA,CDR3
13,TRBV7-8,TRBJ1-6,-,-,TGTGCCAGCAGCGCCAGCAGAAATTCACCCCTCCACTTT,CASSASRNSPLHF
16,TRBV5-4,TRBJ2-7,-,once,TGTGCCAGCAGCTTGGCCCGGGGGTCTGGACGCGGCGAGCAGTACTTC,CASSLARGSGRGEQYF
14,TRBV30,TRBJ2-5,TRBD2,-,TGTGCCCTTAGGACTAGCGGTTCCCAAGAGACCCAGTACTTC,CALRTSGSQETQYF
12,TRBV6-5,TRBJ2-5,-,few,TGTGCCAGCCGGCGGAGTGTCGAGACCCAGTACTTC,CASRRSVETQYF
15,TRBV7-9,TRBJ1-1,TRBD1,-,TGTGCCAGCAGCCGGCAGGGGGCAGATGGCCCTGAAGCTTTCTTT,CASSRQGADGPEAFF
15,TRBV6-1,TRBJ1-6,-,-,TGTGCCAGCAGTGTCGGATGGGTCTATAATTCACCCCTCCACTTT,CASSVGWVYNSPLHF
17,TRBV4-3,TRBJ2-3,TRBD2,-,TGCGCCAGCAGCCAGCAGTCGGGGACTAGCGTGAAAGATACGCAGTATTTT,CASSQQSGTSVKDTQYF
14,TRBV10-3,TRBJ1-1,-,-,TGTGCCATCAGTGAGTCAAGGTCTCCTACTGAAGCTTTCTTT,CAISESRSPTEAFF
16,TRBV27,TRBJ2-3,TRBD2,-,TGTGCCAGCAGTCCGGGACTAGCGGGGGTTCGGGATACGCAGTATTTT,CASSPGLAGVRDTQYF
15,TRBV19,TRBJ2-6,-,-,TGTGCCAGTAACCAGGGAACCCCTGGGGCCAACGTCCTGACTTTC,CASNQGTPGANVLTF
15,TRBV18,TRBJ2-5,-,-,TGTGCCAGCTCACCACCGGCCAGGCCCCAAGAGACCCAGTACTTC,CASSPPARPQETQYF
15,TRBV6-5,TRBJ2-1,TRBD2,-,TGTGCCAGCAGCCGTGGAATAGCGGGAGGGCCGGAGCAGTTCTTC,CASSRGIAGGPEQFF
16,TRBV10-3,TRBJ2-2,TRBD2,-,TGTGCCAGCAGTGAAACTAGCGCCTCGGGCACCGGGGAGCTGTTTTTT,CASSETSASGTGELFF
16,TRBV5-1,TRBJ1-1,-,-,TGCGCCAGCAGCTCAGGAGGGCCAGGTCGAGAAACTGAAGCTTTCTTT,CASSSGGPGRETEAFF
15,TRBV7-2,TRBJ2-7,TRBD2,once,TGTGCCAGCAGGTTCGTCTCAGCGGGAACCTACGAGCAGTACTTC,CASRFVSAGTYEQYF
13,TRBV7-2,TRBJ1-2,-,-,TGTGCCAGCAGCTTATCCCGTAACTATGGCTACACCTTC,CASSLSRNYGYTF
17,TRBV19,TRBJ1-5,TRBD1,-,TGTGCCAGTAGTATTAATCCGGGACAGGGTAGAAATCAGCCCCAGCATTTT,CASSINPGQGRNQPQHF
13,TRBV5-1,TRBJ2-3,-,-,TGCGCCAGCAGCTTGCAGGTGTCAGATACGCAGTATTTT,CASSLQVSDTQYF
15,TRBV9,TRBJ2-2,-,-,TGTGCCAGCAGCGTAGATACTAGCAGCACCGGGGAGCTGTTTTTT,CASSVDTSSTGELFF
13,TRBV5-5,TRBJ2-5,-,-,TGTGCCAGCAGCGCAAGTTACCAAGAGACCCAGTACTTC,CASSASYQETQYF
17,TRBV9,TRBJ2-2,TRBD2,-,TGTGCCAGCAGCGTAGATTTCCGGGAGGGCCGGACCGGGGAGCTGTTTTTT,CASSVDFREGRTGELFF
16,TRBV4-3,TRBJ2-1,TRBD2,-,TGCGCCAGCAGCCACCGCGGGGGTGGATACTACAATGAGCAGTTCTTC,CASSHRGGGYYNEQFF
15,TRBV2,TRBJ2-1,-,-,TGTGCCAGCAGCGCCTCGGGTGGGGGGAACAATGAGCAGTTCTTC,CASSASGGGNNEQFF
16,TRBV4-1,TRBJ1-1,-,-,TGCGCCAGCAGCCAAGCCGGGACGTCCTCGCCGATGGAAGCTTTCTTT,CASSQAGTSSPMEAFF
13,TRBV2,TRBJ1-1,-,-,TGTGCCAGCACGTTACAGGGCCCCGGTGAAGCTTTCTTT,CASTLQGPGEAFF
15,TRBV6-5,TRBJ2-6,-,once,TGTGCCAGCCGTGCAGGCAGTGCTGGGGCCAACGTCCTGACTTTC,CASRAGSAGANVLTF
16,TRBV28,TRBJ1-1,-,-,TGTGCCAGCAGTCCGACTGGGGGGGCGAGGAACACTGAAGCTTTCTTT,CASSPTGGARNTEAFF
16,TRBV11-2,TRBJ1-4,-,-,TGTGCCAGCAGCTTAGATGGGGGCAAGTCTAATGAAAAACTGTTTTTT,CASSLDGGKSNEKLFF
14,TRBV18,TRBJ2-3,TRBD1,-,TGTGCCAGCTTGGGACAGACTAGCACAGATACGCAGTATTTT,CASLGQTSTDTQYF
16,TRBV7-2,TRBJ2-1,TRBD2,-,TGTGCCAGCAGCTTAGCTAGCGGGAGTGGGCACAATGAGCAGTTCTTC,CASSLASGSGHNEQFF
13,TRBV2,TRBJ1-1,-,-,TGTGCCAGCAAGGGGCAGGCGGACACTGAAGCTTTCTTT,CASKGQADTEAFF
15,TRBV2,TRBJ1-1,TRBD1,-,TGTGCCAGCAGTGCCGAGGGACAGATGAACACTGAAGCTTTCTTT,CASSAEGQMNTEAFF
15,TRBV5-1,TRBJ1-2,-,-,TGCGCCAGCAGCTTAGACGGAGGAAAAACTATTGGCTACACCTTC,CASSLDGGKTIGYTF
15,TRBV30,TRBJ2-4,TRBD1,once,TGTGCCTGGAGTAGAGAAGGGGGCGCCAAAAACATTCAGTACTTC,CAWSREGGAKNIQYF
15,TRBV4-2,TRBJ1-1,-,-,TGTGCCAGCAGCCAATACAGGGCACTGAACACTGAAGCTTTCTTT,CASSQYRALNTEAFF
13,TRBV4-3,TRBJ2-5,-,-,TGCGCCAGCAGCCAGGCCTCTGGGGAGACCCAGTACTTC,CASSQASGETQYF
16,TRBV7-2,TRBJ2-7,TRBD2,once,TGTGCCAGCAGCTTATTCGCTTGGGGACTAGACTACGAGCAGTACTTC,CASSLFAWGLDYEQYF
14,TRBV4-2,TRBJ1-5,-,-,TGTGCCAGCAGCCAAGATGTCGGGAATCAGCCCCAGCATTTT,CASSQDVGNQPQHF
13,TRBV5-6,TRBJ2-5,TRBD1,-,TGTGCCAGCAGCGCGGGACAGGTGGAGACCCAGTACTTC,CASSAGQVETQYF
13,TRBV30,TRBJ2-2,-,-,TGTGCCTGGAGCAACAGGGACCCCGGGGAGCTGTTTTTT,CAWSNRDPGELFF
16,TRBV25-1,TRBJ2-5,-,-,TGTGCCAGCAGGGAACGGGGCAGGGGTGGTGTAGAGACCCAGTACTTC,CASRERGRGGVETQYF